The sequence of this TCR beta chain was determined in a study of identical twins. Unmatched junction bases numbered 8, after V lost 5 bases and J lost 5 bases. This CDR3 has 15 residues. Germline lookup yields CDR1 MNHNS and CDR2 SASEGT. Broader study findings: Out-of-frame alpha sequences common to twins exhibited a surplus of low generation probability.

A remark on this clonotype: The antigen is not known.

TCRdb re-called the 5' RACE reads with MiXCR, one entry per CDR3 protein. Of roughly 1,500,000 distinct CDR3 sequences listed, around 29% are singletons. The V call is TRBV6-1, the J call TRBJ1-5; the match to TRBD1 covers 8 bases. The sequence derives from a newborn girl in good health. The specimen sequenced was cord blood. The CDR3 loop is CASSLLDRADQPQHF. For the CDR3, the DNA is TGTGCCAGCAGTCTACTGGACAGGGCGGATCAGCCCCAGCATTTT.